This T cell receptor (beta chain) was documented in a study of cytomegalovirus exposure and HLA in healthy donors. The germline gives CDR1 SGDLS, CDR2 YYNGEE. CDR3 length: 14 residues. Trimming shortened V by 0 bases and J by 5 bases, and 9 bases separated the two germline ends. Clones were sequenced by immunoSEQ multiplex PCR, and TCRdb holds only the in-frame ones, with some missing. The sample yields approximately 260,000 clones, about 86% seen once. The chain recombines TRBV9 with TRBJ1-5; D may be TRBD1 (6 bases). Material for sequencing was PBMCs. This sequence originates from a woman aged 30 to 39 in good health and CMV-seropositive. In nucleotides, the CDR3 is TGTGCCAGCAGCGTAGCAGGGGCACATCAGCCCCAGCATTTT. This sequence encodes CASSVAGAHQPQHF.